This TCR beta chain originates from a study of shared clonotypes between healthy human individuals. Regarding the study as a whole: Naive CD4 clonotype sharing across several donors was 4% to 5.5%. At large depth, rarefaction still showed sorted-subset sequencing to be incomplete.

Sequencing was performed with immunoSEQ multiplex PCR; in TCRdb, only in-frame clones are kept and a portion is missing. The table includes millions of clones, 95% detected once. As to this clone: As yet, its antigen is unknown.

The TCR originated in a man younger than 30 in good health. The sequenced material came from naive CD4+ T cells sorted from blood. Sample subset: CD45RA+ positively selected.

CDR3 residues: CASSLRVGAGNTIYF. In DNA form, the CDR3 reads TGTGCCAGCAGCCTGCGGGTTGGGGCTGGAAACACCATATATTTT. The chain is built from TRBV7-9 and TRBJ1-3; no clear D gene. CDR1 is SEHNR and CDR2 is FQNEAQ in the germline V gene (reference sequence). The CDR3 extends over 15 amino acids. V was shortened by 5 bases and J by 2 bases, with 13 bases between the two germline ends.